One and the same sample provided the 15 T cell receptor beta chains below, sequenced in a study of T cell changes during pregnancy in multiple sclerosis. Clones were sequenced by immunoSEQ multiplex PCR, and TCRdb holds only the in-frame ones, with some missing. The sample holds some 48,000 clones, 80% to 90% seen once. The material sequenced was CD8+ T cells from peripheral blood mononuclear cells, taken in the second trimester of pregnancy. The receptors were sampled from a female donor with multiple sclerosis, enrolled in a pregnancy study.

The chain recombines TRBV9 with TRBJ2-6; D is undetermined. The germline V gene encodes CDR1 SGDLS and CDR2 YYNGEE. This CDR3 region has 16 residues. V was cut by 2 bases and J by 1 base, with 10 bases left in between. CDR3 bases: TGTGCCAGCAGCGTCGACAAAACTTCTGGGGCCAACGTCCTGACTTTC. Encoded protein: CASSVDKTSGANVLTF.

This chain uses TRBV27 with TRBJ2-1; 9 bases are shared with TRBD1. CDR1 MNHEY and CDR2 SMNVEV come from the germline V gene (reference sequence). The CDR3 is made up of 14 amino acids. Trimming removed 3 bases from V and 5 bases from J; junction bases left unmatched: 2. CDR3 loop: CASSFGTGNNEQFF. The CDR3 coding sequence is TGTGCCAGCAGTTTCGGGACAGGGAACAATGAGCAGTTCTTC.

The chain joins TRBV10-3 to TRBJ2-3; 15 bases map to TRBD2. J lost 0 bases, V lost 6 bases, and 7 bases had no gene match. The length of the CDR3 is 18 residues. Per the germline V gene, CDR1 is ENHRY and CDR2 is SYGVKD. CDR3 sequence reads: CAIRGLAGGGRSTDTQYF. The CDR3 nucleotides read TGTGCCATCAGGGGACTAGCGGGGGGCGGCAGGAGCACAGATACGCAGTATTTT.

J is TRBJ2-7 and V is TRBV7-3; TRBD2 agrees at 10 bases. There are 15 residues in the CDR3. The germline V gene encodes CDR1 SGHTA and CDR2 FQGTGA. The junction had 8 bases not matched to a gene; V was cut back by 5 bases and J by 4 bases. CDR3: CASSQGGTSEYEQYF. The DNA for the CDR3 is TGTGCCAGCAGCCAGGGTGGGACTAGCGAGTACGAGCAGTACTTC.

V gene TRBV7-9 combines with J gene TRBJ1-3, with a tentative D call TRBD1 (6 bases). CDR1 is SEHNR, CDR2 FQNEAQ, per germline (reference sequence). This CDR3 contains 16 residues. V was clipped by 1 base and J by 11 bases, with 21 bases between them. This CDR3 is CASSLGNQQGLGSIYF. Written as DNA, the CDR3 is TGTGCCAGCAGCTTAGGGAATCAACAGGGCCTGGGCTCCATATATTTT.

CDR3 DNA sequence: TGTGCCAGCAGCTTGCCAGTCCAAGAGACCCAGTACTTC. This gives the protein CASSLPVQETQYF. The genes are TRBV5-4 and TRBJ2-5; D remains ambiguous. The V and J ends lost 1 base and 1 base respectively, with 5 bases between them. The CDR3 consists of 13 residues. Germline V gene data show CDR1 as SGHNT and CDR2 as YYREEE (reference sequence).

DNA of the CDR3: TGTGCCAGCAGCGTAGCAGCGGGGGACCACCAAGAGACCCAGTACTTC. It translates to CASSVAAGDHQETQYF. V usage is TRBV9 and J usage is TRBJ2-5; 8 bases line up with TRBD2. This CDR3 comprises 16 residues. The germline V gene has CDR1 SGDLS and CDR2 YYNGEE. The ends lost 0 bases at V and 0 bases at J; junction bases unmatched: 4.

The chain uses TRBV6-4 and TRBJ2-3; 11 bases are shared with TRBD2. After removal of 3 bases from V and 1 base from J, the junction contained 0 bases not matched to a gene. The CDR3 extends over 15 amino acids. Germline V lookup: CDR1 MRHNA, CDR2 SNTAGT. Here the CDR3 reads CASSETSGGTDTQYF. CDR3 DNA: TGTGCCAGCAGTGAGACTAGCGGGGGCACAGATACGCAGTATTTT.

The V gene is TRBV7-6, the J gene TRBJ2-3; 10 bases fit TRBD2. CDR3 size: 17 residues. From germline, CDR1 is SGHVS and CDR2 FNYEAQ. V lost 2 bases and J lost 5; bases outside the gene matches: 10. The CDR3 sequence: CASSLSLGGLARDTQYF. The CDR3 DNA reads as TGTGCCAGCAGCTTATCCCTGGGGGGACTAGCGAGAGATACGCAGTATTTT.

The gene calls are TRBV25-1 and TRBJ2-1; 9 positions match TRBD1. The trim removed 0 bases at V and 6 bases at J, leaving 9 bases unmatched. CDR1 is MGHDK, CDR2 SYGVNS, per germline. The length of the CDR3 is 17 residues. The CDR3 protein is CASSEYSAWTGVNEQFF. DNA of the CDR3: TGTGCCAGCAGTGAATATTCCGCCTGGACAGGGGTCAATGAGCAGTTCTTC.

The chain carries TRBV7-6 and TRBJ1-5; 10 positions match TRBD1. This CDR3 comprises 19 residues. V trimming: 1 base; J trimming: 0 bases; junction bases outside the gene matches: 9. Germline values: CDR1 SGHVS, CDR2 FNYEAQ. The DNA for the CDR3 is TGTGCCAGCAGCTTAGTAGCTGGGACAGGGGACTATAGCAATCAGCCCCAGCATTTT. Encoded protein: CASSLVAGTGDYSNQPQHF.

This chain joins TRBV7-3 and TRBJ2-7; 7 bases line up with TRBD1. V was clipped by 4 bases and J by 9 bases; unmatched bases: 9. Germline V lookup: CDR1 SGHTA, CDR2 FQGTGA. The CDR3 runs to 13 residues. CDR3 coding DNA: TGTGCCAGCAGCTCCGGGACAGCTGGGGCGCAGTACTTC. Its protein product is CASSSGTAGAQYF.

This clone was detected only a few times. The chain couples TRBV13 to TRBJ2-2; 9 bases are shared with TRBD2. The trim removed 5 bases at V and 6 bases at J, leaving 4 bases unmatched. Germline values: CDR1 PRHDT, CDR2 FYEKMQ (reference sequence). CDR3 length: 14 amino acids. CDR3 nucleotide sequence: TGTGCCAGCAGCCCAGGGACTAGCCCCGGGGAGCTGTTTTTT. Translated: CASSPGTSPGELFF.

The chain couples TRBV30 to TRBJ2-2, with a weak D call TRBD1 (5 bases). The germline CDR1 and CDR2 sequences are GTSNPN and SVGIG (reference sequence). The CDR3 has 13 amino acids. The V end was cut by 4 bases, the J end by 6 bases, with 12 bases between. This chain's CDR3 is CAWTNVGPGELFF. The CDR3 DNA sequence: TGTGCCTGGACCAACGTGGGGCCCGGGGAGCTGTTTTTT.

The rearrangement joins TRBV2 to TRBJ1-2; 9 positions agree with TRBD1. In germline, CDR1 is SNHLY, CDR2 FYNNEI. Unmatched junction bases numbered 1, after V lost 3 bases and J lost 5 bases. CDR3 length: 13 residues. CDR3 protein: CASSDGQGYGYTF. The CDR3 nucleotides read TGTGCCAGCAGTGACGGACAGGGGTATGGCTACACCTTC.